The 13 T cell receptor beta chains below all came from one sample that was sequenced in a study of shared clonotypes between healthy human individuals. Clones were sequenced by immunoSEQ multiplex PCR, and TCRdb holds only the in-frame ones, with some missing. The table records millions of clones, roughly 94% of them present only once. Input material: naive CD4+ T cells sorted from blood. The subset here: CD45RA+ positively selected. These receptors were collected from a man aged 18 to 29 in good health.

The chain links TRBV5-4 to TRBJ1-4; perhaps TRBD1 as D (6 bases). Germline assignment: CDR1 SGHNT and CDR2 YYREEE (reference sequence). Trimming removed 4 bases from V and 8 bases from J, with 12 bases in between. There are 13 residues in the CDR3. The CDR3 DNA is TGTGCCAGCAGCACAGGGATTGGAGAAAAACTGTTTTTT. It translates to CASSTGIGEKLFF.

V and J are TRBV4-1 and TRBJ1-5; tentative D call: TRBD1 (5 bases). Germline CDR1 reads MGHRA; CDR2 reads YSYEKL. The ends were cut back, 1 base at V and 6 bases at J, with 10 bases in the middle. This CDR3 has 14 residues. For the CDR3, the DNA is TGCGCCAGCAGCCAAGCCATAGGGGCTCAGCCCCAGCATTTT. Encoded protein: CASSQAIGAQPQHF.

This clone appeared once. The chain uses TRBV5-1 and TRBJ2-3; D is unclear. V was trimmed by 4 bases and J by 2 bases, leaving 17 bases between them. Per the germline V gene, CDR1 is SGHRS and CDR2 is YFSETQ. The CDR3 is 16 residues long. DNA for the CDR3: TGCGCCAGCAGCCCGGACCCACTCTCTTTCACAGATACGCAGTATTTT. Amino acids: CASSPDPLSFTDTQYF.

This chain links TRBV7-2 with TRBJ2-3; TRBD1 aligns across 9 bases. V trimming: 4 bases; J trimming: 9 bases; junction bases outside the gene matches: 11. CDR1 is SGHTA and CDR2 is FQGNSA in the germline V gene. This CDR3 region has 15 residues. In DNA, the CDR3 is TGTGCCAGCAGCTCGGGACAGGGTCTCTTTGGGACGCAGTATTTT. This codes for CASSSGQGLFGTQYF.

The chain recombines TRBV19 with TRBJ2-1, with 7 bases lining up with TRBD1. This CDR3 region has 14 residues. CDR1 and CDR2 from the germline V gene are LNHDA and SQIVND (reference sequence). V dropped 3 bases and J dropped 9; count of bases not matched to a gene: 8. The CDR3 loop is CASSIEGASVEQFF. The CDR3 DNA reads TGTGCCAGTAGTATCGAGGGGGCGTCTGTTGAGCAGTTCTTC. The full variable domain, rest sourced from reference TRBV19 and TRBJ2-1, is DGGITQSPKYLFRKEGQNVTLSCEQNLNHDAMYWYRQDPGQGLRLIYYSQIVNDFQKGDIAEGYSVSREKKESFPLTVTSAQKNPTAFYLCASSIEGASVEQFFGPGTRLTVL.

The chain is built from TRBV13 and TRBJ2-7, with 10 positions matching TRBD1. The CDR3 length is 14 residues. Germline loops: CDR1 PRHDT, CDR2 FYEKMQ (reference sequence). Losses at the gene ends were 5 bases for V and 6 bases for J; bases not matched to a gene: 7. Written as DNA, the CDR3 is TGTGCCAGCAGCGCAGGACAGGGGGGCTCCGAGCAGTACTTC. Protein sequence: CASSAGQGGSEQYF.

About this clone: Other nucleotide sequences from this sample produce the same CDR3. The chain is built from TRBV30 and TRBJ2-7, with D unclear. This CDR3 comprises 12 residues. V lost 2 bases and J 0 bases, leaving 5 bases between the germline ends. Germline values: CDR1 GTSNPN, CDR2 SVGIG (reference sequence). CDR3 nucleotide sequence: TGTGCCTGGAGTTTCGCCTCCTACGAGCAGTACTTC. This codes for CAWSFASYEQYF.

The chain carries TRBV28 and TRBJ2-2; 8 bases line up with TRBD1. Per germline, CDR1 MDHEN and CDR2 SYDVKM. The ends lost 10 bases at V and 1 base at J; junction bases unmatched: 8. The CDR3 spans 15 residues. The CDR3 region is CATDRGRRNTGELFF. The CDR3 nucleotides read TGTGCCACCGACAGGGGACGCAGGAACACCGGGGAGCTGTTTTTT.

The chain uses TRBV30 and TRBJ2-1, with no clear D. Deletions cut 0 bases from V and 9 bases from J, with 9 bases between. The CDR3 runs to 12 residues. The germline V gene encodes CDR1 GTSNPN and CDR2 SVGIG (reference sequence). The CDR3 reads CAWSVGLGEQFF. DNA of the CDR3: TGTGCCTGGAGTGTCGGGTTGGGTGAGCAGTTCTTC.

The chain combines TRBV27 with TRBJ2-7, with D perhaps matching TRBD1 (6 bases). V lost 6 bases and J lost 2, with 20 bases in between. Germline V gene data show CDR1 as MNHEY and CDR2 as SMNVEV (reference sequence). CDR3 length: 16 residues. The CDR3 reads CASRPGFQGRTYEQYF. CDR3 DNA sequence: TGTGCCAGCAGACCGGGGTTTCAGGGGCGGACCTACGAGCAGTACTTC.

V is TRBV11-3 and J is TRBJ2-1; D assignment may be TRBD1 or TRBD2 (6 bases each). V lost 5 bases, J lost 4 bases, and 18 bases lay in between. Looked up from germline, CDR1 is SGHNT and CDR2 is YENEEA. The CDR3 is made up of 16 amino acids. The CDR3 DNA is TGTGCCAGCAGCCTAGGTTGGGGGGCGAATTACAATGAGCAGTTCTTC. Translation: CASSLGWGANYNEQFF.

Remarks on this clone: Distinct nucleotide sequences in the sample also encode this CDR3. The chain joins TRBV18 to TRBJ2-2; D unresolved. The CDR3 loop spans 12 amino acids. Looked up from germline, CDR1 is KGHSH and CDR2 is LQKENI. V was trimmed by 2 bases and J by 5 bases, leaving 3 bases between them. The CDR3 nucleotides are TGTGCCAGCTCACCAACGACCGGGGAGCTGTTTTTT. Amino acid sequence: CASSPTTGELFF. Looking up the rest from reference TRBV18 and TRBJ2-2 gives the full variable domain: NAGVMQNPRHLVRRRGQEARLRCSPMKGHSHVYWYRQLPEEGLKFMVYLQKENIIDESGMPKERFSAEFPKEGPSILRIQQVVRGDSAAYFCASSPTTGELFFGEGSRLTVL.

The V call is TRBV9, the J call TRBJ1-6, with D unclear. Germline assignment: CDR1 SGDLS and CDR2 YYNGEE. The CDR3 extends over 16 amino acids. V was pared by 2 bases and J by 0 bases, with 9 bases between. This CDR3 is CASSVSGVSYNSPLHF. The CDR3 DNA reads as TGTGCCAGCAGCGTCTCCGGGGTCTCCTATAATTCACCCCTCCACTTT. Full variable domain (remainder filled in from reference TRBV9 and TRBJ1-6): DSGVTQTPKHLITATGQRVTLRCSPRSGDLSVYWYQQSLDQGLQFLIQYYNGEERAKGNILERFSAQQFPDLHSELNLSSLELGDSALYFCASSVSGVSYNSPLHFGNGTRLTVT.